This T cell receptor beta chain was sequenced for a study of CD8 T cells in Susac syndrome. Study outcomes and limitations: It was acknowledged in the study that the number of individuals who were included in its TCR sequencing and HLA analysis was relatively small.

Germline CDR1 MNHEY, CDR2 SVGAGI. The CDR3 contains 15 residues. V was cut by 0 bases and J by 3 bases, with 8 bases left in between. Sequencing targeted TCR beta in T cells from blood (CD8+ and CD4+). The TEMRA cells underwent FACS enrichment, while the CD8+ and CD4+ T cells underwent negative isolation. It was with random hexamers that roughly 0.45 to 1 ug RNA was reverse transcribed. TCRdb called the immunoSEQ multiplex PCR reads again in MiXCR, with one record for every CDR3 protein. The profile shows about 440,000 distinct CDR3 sequences, roughly 85% of them singletons. This clonotype was detected only a few times. What it recognizes is unknown.

The clonotype comes from a human donor with multiple sclerosis. Sequencing input: CD8+ T cells from PBMCs. The chain couples TRBV6-5 to TRBJ2-2, with D hard to call. Written as DNA, the CDR3 is TGTGCCAGCAGTTACTCGTCGGGTGACACCGGGGAGCTGTTTTTT. Its protein is CASSYSSGDTGELFF.